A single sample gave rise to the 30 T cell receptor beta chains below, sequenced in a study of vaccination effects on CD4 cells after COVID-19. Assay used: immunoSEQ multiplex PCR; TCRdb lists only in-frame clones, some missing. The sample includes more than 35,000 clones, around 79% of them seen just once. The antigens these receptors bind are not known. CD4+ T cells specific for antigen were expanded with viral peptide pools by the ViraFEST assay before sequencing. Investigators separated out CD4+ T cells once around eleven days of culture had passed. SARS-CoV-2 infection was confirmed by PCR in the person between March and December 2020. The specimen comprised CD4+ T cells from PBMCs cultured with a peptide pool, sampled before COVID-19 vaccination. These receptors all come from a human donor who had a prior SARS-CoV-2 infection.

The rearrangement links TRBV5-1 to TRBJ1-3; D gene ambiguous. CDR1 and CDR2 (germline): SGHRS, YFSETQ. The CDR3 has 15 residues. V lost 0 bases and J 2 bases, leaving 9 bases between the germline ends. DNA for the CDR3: TGCGCCAGCAGCTTGGGCGGGGATGCTGGAAACACCATATATTTT. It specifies CASSLGGDAGNTIYF.

The CDR3: CASSLNRVNYYGYTF. The CDR3 nucleotides are TGTGCCAGCAGCTTAAACAGGGTAAACTACTATGGCTACACCTTC. The genes are TRBV7-2 and TRBJ1-2; perhaps TRBD1 as D (6 bases). The CDR3 sequence is 15 residues long. From germline, CDR1 is SGHTA and CDR2 FQGNSA. Between the trimmed V and J ends, which lost 2 bases and 3 bases, there was a span of 13 bases.

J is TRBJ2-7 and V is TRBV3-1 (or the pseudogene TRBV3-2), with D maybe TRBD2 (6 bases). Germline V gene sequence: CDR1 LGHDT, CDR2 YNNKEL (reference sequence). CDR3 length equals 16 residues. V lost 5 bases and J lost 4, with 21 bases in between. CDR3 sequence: CASSTRDSRGIYEQYF. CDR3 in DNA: TGTGCCAGCAGCACAAGGGACTCGCGGGGAATTTACGAGCAGTACTTC.

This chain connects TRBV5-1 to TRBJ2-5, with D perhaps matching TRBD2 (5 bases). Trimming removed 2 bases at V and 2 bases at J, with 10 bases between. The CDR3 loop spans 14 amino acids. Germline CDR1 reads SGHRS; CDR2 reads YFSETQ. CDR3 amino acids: CASSFLDWQETQYF. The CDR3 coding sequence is TGCGCCAGCAGCTTCCTGGACTGGCAAGAGACCCAGTACTTC.

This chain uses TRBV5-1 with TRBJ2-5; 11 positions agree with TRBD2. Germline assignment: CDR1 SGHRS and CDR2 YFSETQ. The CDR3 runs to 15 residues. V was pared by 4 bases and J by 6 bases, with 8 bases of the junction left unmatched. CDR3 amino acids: CASSEPSGGWQTQYF. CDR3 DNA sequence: TGCGCCAGCAGCGAGCCTAGCGGGGGGTGGCAGACCCAGTACTTC. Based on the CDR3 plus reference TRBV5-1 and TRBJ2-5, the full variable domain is KAGVTQTPRYLIKTRGQQVTLSCSPISGHRSVSWYQQTPGQGLQFLFEYFSETQRNKGNFPGRFSGRQFSNSRSEMNVSTLELGDSALYLCASSEPSGGWQTQYFGPGTRLLVL.

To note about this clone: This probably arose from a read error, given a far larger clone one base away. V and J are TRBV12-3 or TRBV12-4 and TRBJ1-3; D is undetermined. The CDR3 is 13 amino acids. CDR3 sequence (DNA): TGTGCCAGCAATTTGAGCCCTGGGAACACCATATATTTT. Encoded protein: CASNLSPGNTIYF.

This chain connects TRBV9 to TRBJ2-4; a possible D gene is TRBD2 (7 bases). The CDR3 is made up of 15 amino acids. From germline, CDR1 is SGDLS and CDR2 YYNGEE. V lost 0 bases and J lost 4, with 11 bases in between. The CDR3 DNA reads TGTGCCAGCAGCGTAGGGGGGGGGCAGAAAAACATTCAGTACTTC. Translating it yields CASSVGGGQKNIQYF.

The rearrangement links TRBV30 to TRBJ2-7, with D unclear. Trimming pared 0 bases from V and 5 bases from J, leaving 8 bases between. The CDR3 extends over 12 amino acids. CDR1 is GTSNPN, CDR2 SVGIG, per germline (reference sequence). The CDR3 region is CAWSVMDHEQYF. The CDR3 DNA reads TGTGCCTGGAGTGTAATGGACCACGAGCAGTACTTC.

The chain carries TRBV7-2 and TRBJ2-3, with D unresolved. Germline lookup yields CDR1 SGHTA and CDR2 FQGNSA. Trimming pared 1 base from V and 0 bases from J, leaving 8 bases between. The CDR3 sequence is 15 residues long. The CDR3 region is CASSLGVTSTDTQYF. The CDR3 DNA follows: TGTGCCAGCAGCTTAGGAGTAACGAGCACAGATACGCAGTATTTT.

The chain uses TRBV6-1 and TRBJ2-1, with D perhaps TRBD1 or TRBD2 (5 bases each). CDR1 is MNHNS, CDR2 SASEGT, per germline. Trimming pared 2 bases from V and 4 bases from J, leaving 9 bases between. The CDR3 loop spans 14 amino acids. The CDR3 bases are TGTGCCAGCAGTGAAAGGGACGGTTACAATGAGCAGTTCTTC. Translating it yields CASSERDGYNEQFF.

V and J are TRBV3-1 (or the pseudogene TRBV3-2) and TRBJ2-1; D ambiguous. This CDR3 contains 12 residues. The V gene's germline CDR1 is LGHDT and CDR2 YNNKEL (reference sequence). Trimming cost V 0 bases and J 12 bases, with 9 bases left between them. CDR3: CASSQDLFVQFF. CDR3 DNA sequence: TGTGCCAGCAGCCAAGATCTCTTTGTGCAGTTCTTC.

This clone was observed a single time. This CDR3 reads CASSFFRDLSSYEQYF. CDR3 nucleotides: TGCGCCAGCAGCTTTTTCCGGGACTTGAGCTCCTACGAGCAGTACTTC. V is TRBV5-1 and J is TRBJ2-7; D might be TRBD2 (6 bases). Germline V gene sequence: CDR1 SGHRS, CDR2 YFSETQ. This CDR3 contains 16 residues. Trimming pared 2 bases from V and 0 bases from J, leaving 15 bases between.

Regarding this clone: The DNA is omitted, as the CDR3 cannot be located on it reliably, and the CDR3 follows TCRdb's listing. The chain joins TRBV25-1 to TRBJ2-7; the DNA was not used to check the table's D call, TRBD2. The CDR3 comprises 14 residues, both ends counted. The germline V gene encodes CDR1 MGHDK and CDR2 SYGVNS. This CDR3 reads CASSDWASGSPSYF.

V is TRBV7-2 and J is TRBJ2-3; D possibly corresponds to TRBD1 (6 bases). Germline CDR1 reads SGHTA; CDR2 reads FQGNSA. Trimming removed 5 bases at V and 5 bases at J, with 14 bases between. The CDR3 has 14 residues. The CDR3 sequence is CASSTDSLGDTQYF. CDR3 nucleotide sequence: TGTGCCAGCAGCACGGACAGCTTAGGAGATACGCAGTATTTT.

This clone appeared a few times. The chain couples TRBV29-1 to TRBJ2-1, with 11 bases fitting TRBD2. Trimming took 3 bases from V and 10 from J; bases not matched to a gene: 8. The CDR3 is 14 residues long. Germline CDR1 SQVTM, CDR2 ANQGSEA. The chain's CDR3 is CSVDLVLAGDEQFF. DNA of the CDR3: TGCAGCGTTGATTTGGTACTAGCGGGAGACGAGCAGTTCTTC.

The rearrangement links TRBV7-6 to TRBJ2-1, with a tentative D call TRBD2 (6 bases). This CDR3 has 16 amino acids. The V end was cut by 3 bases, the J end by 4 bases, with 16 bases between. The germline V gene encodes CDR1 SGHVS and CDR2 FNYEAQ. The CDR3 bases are TGTGCCAGCAGCTTCGAACTAGCAGGAGTTTACAATGAGCAGTTCTTC. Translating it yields CASSFELAGVYNEQFF.

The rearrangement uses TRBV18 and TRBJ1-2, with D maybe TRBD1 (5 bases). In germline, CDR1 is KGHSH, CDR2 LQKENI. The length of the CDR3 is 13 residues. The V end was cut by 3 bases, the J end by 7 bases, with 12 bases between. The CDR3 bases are TGTGCCAGCTCACCTCCCACGGGGGGTGGCTACACCTTC. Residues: CASSPPTGGGYTF.

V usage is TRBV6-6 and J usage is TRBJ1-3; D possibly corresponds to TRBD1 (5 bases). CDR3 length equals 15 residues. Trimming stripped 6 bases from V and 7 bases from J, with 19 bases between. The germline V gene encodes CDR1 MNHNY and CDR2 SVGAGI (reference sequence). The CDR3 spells CASRDKGPQTNTIYF. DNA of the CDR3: TGTGCCAGCAGGGATAAGGGGCCTCAGACTAACACCATATATTTT.

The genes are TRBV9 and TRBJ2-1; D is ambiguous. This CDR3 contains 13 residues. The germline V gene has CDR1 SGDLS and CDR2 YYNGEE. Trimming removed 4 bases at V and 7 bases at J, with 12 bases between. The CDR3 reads CASSPQVRNEQFF. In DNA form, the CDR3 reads TGTGCCAGCAGCCCCCAGGTGAGGAATGAGCAGTTCTTC.

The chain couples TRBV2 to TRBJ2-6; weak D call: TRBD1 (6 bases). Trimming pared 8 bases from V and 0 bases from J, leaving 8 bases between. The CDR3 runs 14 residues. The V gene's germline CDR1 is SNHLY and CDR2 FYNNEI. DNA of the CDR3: TGTGCCAGCGGACAGAGCTCTGGGGCCAACGTCCTGACTTTC. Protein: CASGQSSGANVLTF.

CDR3 amino acids: CASSRNLATNEKLFF. The CDR3 DNA follows: TGTGCCAGCAGCCGTAATCTTGCAACTAATGAAAAACTGTTTTTT. The chain links TRBV6-5 to TRBJ1-4, with no clear D. The germline CDR1 and CDR2 sequences are MNHEY and SVGAGI. CDR3 length equals 15 residues. V shed 6 bases and J shed 0 bases, with 11 bases lying between them.

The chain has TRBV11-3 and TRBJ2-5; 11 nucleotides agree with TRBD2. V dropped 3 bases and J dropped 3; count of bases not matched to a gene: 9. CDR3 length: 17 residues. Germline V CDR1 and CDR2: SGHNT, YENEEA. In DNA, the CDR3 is TGTGCCAGCAGCTTTACTAGCGGGAGCGTTTCAAAAGAGACCCAGTACTTC. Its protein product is CASSFTSGSVSKETQYF.

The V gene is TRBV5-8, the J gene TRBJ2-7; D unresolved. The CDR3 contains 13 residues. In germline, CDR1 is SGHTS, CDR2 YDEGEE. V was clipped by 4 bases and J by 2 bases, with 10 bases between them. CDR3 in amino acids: CASSRDKPYEQYF. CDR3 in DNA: TGTGCCAGCAGCCGCGACAAGCCCTACGAGCAGTACTTC.

The CDR3, as DNA: TGTGCCAGCAGCCAAGATTGGGTGTCGGGCGAGCAGTACTTC. This sequence encodes CASSQDWVSGEQYF. The chain links TRBV14 to TRBJ2-7; D not resolved. The V end was cut by 0 bases, the J end by 6 bases, with 12 bases between. Germline V lookup: CDR1 SGHDN, CDR2 FVKESK. CDR3 size: 14 residues.

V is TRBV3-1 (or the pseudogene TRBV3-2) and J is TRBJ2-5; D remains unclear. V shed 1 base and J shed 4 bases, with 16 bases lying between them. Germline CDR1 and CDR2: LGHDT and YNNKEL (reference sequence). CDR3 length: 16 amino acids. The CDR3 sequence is CASSQVAITARETQYF. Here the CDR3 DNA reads TGTGCCAGCAGCCAAGTGGCGATCACCGCACGAGAGACCCAGTACTTC.

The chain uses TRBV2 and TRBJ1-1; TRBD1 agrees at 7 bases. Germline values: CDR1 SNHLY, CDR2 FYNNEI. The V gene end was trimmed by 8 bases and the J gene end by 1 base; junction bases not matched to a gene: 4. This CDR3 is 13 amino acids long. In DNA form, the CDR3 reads TGTGCCAGCCAAGACAGGGAGAACACTGAAGCTTTCTTT. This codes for CASQDRENTEAFF.

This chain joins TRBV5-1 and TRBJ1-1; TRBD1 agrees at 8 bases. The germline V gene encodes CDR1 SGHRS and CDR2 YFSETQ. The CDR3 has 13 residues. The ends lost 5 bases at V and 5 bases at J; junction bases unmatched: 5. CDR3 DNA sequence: TGCGCCAGCAGACAGGGGGTTTATACTGAAGCTTTCTTT. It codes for CASRQGVYTEAFF.

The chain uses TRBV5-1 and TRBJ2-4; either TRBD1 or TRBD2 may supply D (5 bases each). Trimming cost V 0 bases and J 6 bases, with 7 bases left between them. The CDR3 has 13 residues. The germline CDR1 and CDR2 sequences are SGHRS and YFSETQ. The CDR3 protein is CASSLGGINIQYF. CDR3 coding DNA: TGCGCCAGCAGCTTGGGGGGGATAAACATTCAGTACTTC.

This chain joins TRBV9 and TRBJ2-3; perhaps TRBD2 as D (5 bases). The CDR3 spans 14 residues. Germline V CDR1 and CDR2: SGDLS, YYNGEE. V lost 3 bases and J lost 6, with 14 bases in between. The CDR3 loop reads CASSATRMSDTQYF. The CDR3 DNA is TGTGCCAGCAGCGCAACTAGAATGTCCGATACGCAGTATTTT. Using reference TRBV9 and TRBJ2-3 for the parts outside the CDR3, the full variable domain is DSGVTQTPKHLITATGQRVTLRCSPRSGDLSVYWYQQSLDQGLQFLIQYYNGEERAKGNILERFSAQQFPDLHSELNLSSLELGDSALYFCASSATRMSDTQYFGPGTRLTVL.

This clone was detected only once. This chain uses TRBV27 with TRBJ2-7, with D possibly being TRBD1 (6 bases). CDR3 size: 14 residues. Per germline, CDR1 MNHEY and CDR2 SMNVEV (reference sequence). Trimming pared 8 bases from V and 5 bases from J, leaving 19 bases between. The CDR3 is CASSFTGYANEQYF. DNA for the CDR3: TGTGCCAGCTCCTTTACAGGGTACGCCAACGAGCAGTACTTC.